This T cell receptor (beta chain) was identified during a study of blood T cell repertoires in COVID-19. In the study overall: The United States, Italy and Spain provided the acute and convalescent COVID-19 samples. Sample material is recorded as cDNA or gDNA derived from T cells, B-cell-depleted T cells, or PBMCs.

TCRdb keeps only in-frame clones here, not all; method: immunoSEQ multiplex PCR. The sample includes 150,000 or so clones, more than 65% of them seen just once. Trimming shortened V by 5 bases and J by 5 bases, and 4 bases separated the two germline ends. The CDR3 runs to 11 residues. Germline V gene data show CDR1 as MDHEN and CDR2 as SYDVKM. V and J are TRBV28 and TRBJ1-5; D is unclear. The TCR sequence derives from a woman in her sixties or seventies with acute or convalescent COVID-19. Sequenced sample: peripheral blood. The CDR3 DNA sequence: TGTGCCAGCAGTACTTATCAGCCCCAGCATTTT. As protein: CASSTYQPQHF.